This TCR beta chain originates from a study of Graves' ophthalmopathy and Graves' hyperthyroidism. This clonotype was counted ten times or more. V shed 2 bases and J shed 8 bases, with 6 bases lying between them. CDR3 length: 12 amino acids. CDR1 and CDR2 from the germline V gene are SGHTA and FQGTGA. RNA transcripts yielded amplified TCR beta CDR3 regions. Following a first-round RT-PCR that used HTBI primers, a second-round multiplex PCR was carried out. TCRdb re-called the multiplex PCR reads through MiXCR, storing one row per CDR3 protein. The sample includes roughly 350,000 distinct CDR3 sequences, about 17% of them seen just once.

This receptor was obtained from an adult woman with stable Graves' hyperthyroidism. Sequencing was done on a sample of peripheral blood. The chain employs TRBV7-3 and TRBJ2-2; D unresolved. DNA for the CDR3: TGTGCCAGCAGCTTACGGCGGGGGGAGCTGTTTTTT. It translates to CASSLRRGELFF.